Listed below are T cell receptor beta chains from one sample, sequenced in a study of shared clonotypes between healthy human individuals. Repertoires were generated with immunoSEQ multiplex PCR, while TCRdb's copy carries only in-frame clones and drops some. The sample lists millions of clones, more than 80% occurring once. Source material: naive CD4+ T cells from PBMCs. The source is a man between 18 and 29 years old in good health. Some clones in this sample may be carry-over from other donors' samples. Both conserved end residues are part of each CDR3. D genes are given only for firm matches. Size values are once, few and many counts, or a class for expanded clones, and some rows have none.

v_gene: TRBV7-9
j_gene: TRBJ1-1
abundance: few
d_gene: .
CDR3nt: TGTGCCAGCAGCTTAGCGCCGGGTTTGGGAGCTTTCTTT
CDR3aa: CASSLAPGLGAFF

v_gene: TRBV6-1
j_gene: TRBJ2-7
abundance: .
d_gene: TRBD1
CDR3nt: TGTGCCAGCAGTGAACTGGGACAGGTCAACTCCTACGAGCAGTACTTC
CDR3aa: CASSELGQVNSYEQYF

v_gene: TRBV9
j_gene: TRBJ2-2
abundance: once
d_gene: TRBD1
CDR3nt: TGTGCCAGCAGCGTGGCCGGGACAGGTAACACCGGGGAGCTGTTTTTT
CDR3aa: CASSVAGTGNTGELFF

v_gene: TRBV5-1
j_gene: TRBJ2-7
abundance: .
d_gene: TRBD2
CDR3nt: TGCGCCAGCAGCTTAATCCCGGGACTAACCTACGAGCAGTACTTC
CDR3aa: CASSLIPGLTYEQYF

v_gene: TRBV10-3
j_gene: TRBJ2-7
abundance: .
d_gene: .
CDR3nt: TGTGCCATCAGGCCCGCAACCGGGAACGTCCGCGACGAGCAGTACTTC
CDR3aa: CAIRPATGNVRDEQYF

v_gene: TRBV18
j_gene: TRBJ1-1
abundance: .
d_gene: .
CDR3nt: TGTGCCAGCTCACCTAACACAGCCAACACTGAAGCTTTCTTT
CDR3aa: CASSPNTANTEAFF

v_gene: TRBV5-1
j_gene: TRBJ1-3
abundance: .
d_gene: .
CDR3nt: TGCGCCAGCAGCTTGGAACGGACTTTCGCTGGAAACACCATATATTTT
CDR3aa: CASSLERTFAGNTIYF

v_gene: TRBV7-9
j_gene: TRBJ1-1
abundance: .
d_gene: .
CDR3nt: TGTGCCAGCAGCTTAGTGGAGGATAAGGCTTTCTTT
CDR3aa: CASSLVEDKAFF

v_gene: TRBV10-3
j_gene: TRBJ2-1
abundance: .
d_gene: .
CDR3nt: TGTGCCGCCAGGACACCCCCGGCCTACAATGAGCAGTTCTTC
CDR3aa: CAARTPPAYNEQFF

v_gene: TRBV18
j_gene: TRBJ1-1
abundance: once
d_gene: TRBD1
CDR3nt: TGTGCCAGCTCACTTACCACAGGGGGCGGAATGAACACTGAAGCTTTCTTT
CDR3aa: CASSLTTGGGMNTEAFF

v_gene: TRBV14
j_gene: TRBJ1-2
abundance: .
d_gene: TRBD1
CDR3nt: TGTGCCAGCAGCTCCCGACAGGGCAAAGGCTACACCTTC
CDR3aa: CASSSRQGKGYTF

v_gene: TRBV5-1
j_gene: TRBJ2-2
abundance: .
d_gene: .
CDR3nt: TGCGCCAGCAAGGTTTCGGGCACCGGGGAGCTGTTTTTT
CDR3aa: CASKVSGTGELFF

v_gene: TRBV19
j_gene: TRBJ1-1
abundance: .
d_gene: TRBD1
CDR3nt: TGTGCCAGTAGTATTTGGGACAGGATGAACACTGAAGCTTTCTTT
CDR3aa: CASSIWDRMNTEAFF

v_gene: TRBV5-1
j_gene: TRBJ1-4
abundance: .
d_gene: TRBD1
CDR3nt: TGCGCCAGCAGCTTTATGACAGGGGGTGAAAAACTGTTTTTT
CDR3aa: CASSFMTGGEKLFF

v_gene: TRBV4-1
j_gene: TRBJ1-5
abundance: .
d_gene: TRBD1
CDR3nt: TGCGCCAGCAGCCAGTTAGGGACAGGGAGACAGCCCCAGCATTTT
CDR3aa: CASSQLGTGRQPQHF

v_gene: TRBV28
j_gene: TRBJ1-2
abundance: .
d_gene: .
CDR3nt: TGTGCCAGCACCCTCCGGGGGACCCCAGATGGCTACACCTTC
CDR3aa: CASTLRGTPDGYTF

v_gene: TRBV4-2
j_gene: TRBJ2-1
abundance: .
d_gene: .
CDR3nt: TGTGCCAGCAGCCGAAATGCCTTAAAAAAAGCCGTTACTAGCTTTGTCAACAATGAGCAGTTCTTC
CDR3aa: CASSRNALKKAVTSFVNNEQFF

v_gene: TRBV5-1
j_gene: TRBJ2-7
abundance: .
d_gene: .
CDR3nt: TGCGCCAGCAGCTCTACTTCCCCGGCCTCCTACGAGCAGTACTTC
CDR3aa: CASSSTSPASYEQYF

v_gene: TRBV5-6
j_gene: TRBJ2-1
abundance: .
d_gene: TRBD2
CDR3nt: TGTGCCAGCAGCTTCGGGCGGGAGGGTGGTGAGCAGTTCTTC
CDR3aa: CASSFGREGGEQFF

v_gene: TRBV7-9
j_gene: TRBJ1-1
abundance: .
d_gene: TRBD1
CDR3nt: TGTGCCAGCAGGCAGGGGGGGAACACTGAAGCTTTCTTT
CDR3aa: CASRQGGNTEAFF

v_gene: TRBV4-3
j_gene: TRBJ2-7
abundance: once
d_gene: TRBD2
CDR3nt: TGCGCCAGCAGCCGACAATTGGCGGGAGCCTTAAGCTACGAGCAGTACTTC
CDR3aa: CASSRQLAGALSYEQYF

v_gene: TRBV15
j_gene: TRBJ2-5
abundance: .
d_gene: .
CDR3nt: TGTGCCACCAGCAGACCGAGGGGGAGTTTGGAGACCCAGTACTTC
CDR3aa: CATSRPRGSLETQYF

v_gene: TRBV14
j_gene: TRBJ2-7
abundance: .
d_gene: .
CDR3nt: TGTGCCAGCAGCCCGGGACCCCGAGGGCGGGATGAGCAGTACTTC
CDR3aa: CASSPGPRGRDEQYF

v_gene: TRBV5-4
j_gene: TRBJ1-2
abundance: .
d_gene: TRBD1
CDR3nt: TGTGCCAGCAGCTTTAACTCAGGGGGTAAGACTGGCTACACCTTC
CDR3aa: CASSFNSGGKTGYTF

v_gene: TRBV29-1
j_gene: TRBJ1-2
abundance: once
d_gene: .
CDR3nt: TGCAGCGTTGAAAACAGGCCCTATGGCTACACCTTC
CDR3aa: CSVENRPYGYTF

v_gene: TRBV5-1
j_gene: TRBJ1-1
abundance: .
d_gene: .
CDR3nt: TGCGCCAGCAGCTTGGTGGTGCCGGGAATGAACACTGAAGCTTTCTTT
CDR3aa: CASSLVVPGMNTEAFF

v_gene: TRBV28
j_gene: TRBJ2-1
abundance: once
d_gene: .
CDR3nt: TGTGCCAGCAGTGGGTTCGAGGTAGTATCCTACAATGAGCAGTTCTTC
CDR3aa: CASSGFEVVSYNEQFF

v_gene: TRBV30
j_gene: TRBJ1-5
abundance: .
d_gene: .
CDR3nt: TGTGCCTGGAGTGGGGGGGGAAATCAGCCCCAGCATTTT
CDR3aa: CAWSGGGNQPQHF

v_gene: TRBV28
j_gene: TRBJ2-7
abundance: .
d_gene: .
CDR3nt: TGTGCCAGCAGTTTGGGGGCGATGCAACCGGGGGAGCAGTACTTC
CDR3aa: CASSLGAMQPGEQYF

v_gene: TRBV6-1
j_gene: TRBJ2-1
abundance: once
d_gene: TRBD2
CDR3nt: TGTGCCAGCACCGGGGGACTAGCGGCCTACAATGAGCAGTTCTTC
CDR3aa: CASTGGLAAYNEQFF

v_gene: TRBV28
j_gene: TRBJ2-3
abundance: .
d_gene: TRBD2
CDR3nt: TGTGCCAGCAGTTTAGGCGGGAGGGATACGCAGTATTTT
CDR3aa: CASSLGGRDTQYF

v_gene: TRBV27
j_gene: TRBJ2-5
abundance: .
d_gene: TRBD2
CDR3nt: TGTGCCAGCACCCGTTCCGGGGGGGAGACCCAGTACTTC
CDR3aa: CASTRSGGETQYF

v_gene: TRBV7-3
j_gene: TRBJ2-1
abundance: .
d_gene: .
CDR3nt: TGTGCCAGCAGCTTACAGGGCGGGGATGAGCAGTTCTTC
CDR3aa: CASSLQGGDEQFF

v_gene: TRBV5-1
j_gene: TRBJ2-3
abundance: .
d_gene: TRBD2
CDR3nt: TGCGCCAGCAGCTCGATAATAGCGGGAGATGTCACAGATACGCAGTATTTT
CDR3aa: CASSSIIAGDVTDTQYF

v_gene: TRBV5-1
j_gene: TRBJ2-1
abundance: .
d_gene: TRBD1
CDR3nt: TGCGCCAGCAGCTCCACACTCCCGGGACAGGGATACAATGAGCAGTTCTTC
CDR3aa: CASSSTLPGQGYNEQFF

v_gene: TRBV7-2
j_gene: TRBJ1-5
abundance: .
d_gene: .
CDR3nt: TGTGCCAGCAGCTCTCGTCGTGGGAATAGCAATCAGCCCCAGCATTTT
CDR3aa: CASSSRRGNSNQPQHF

v_gene: TRBV29-1
j_gene: TRBJ2-1
abundance: once
d_gene: .
CDR3nt: TGCAGCGTTGACAGGGCGACCAAAGGCAATGAGCAGTTCTTC
CDR3aa: CSVDRATKGNEQFF

v_gene: TRBV23-1
j_gene: TRBJ2-5
abundance: .
d_gene: TRBD2
CDR3nt: TGCGCCAGCAGTCGAACCCTAGCGGAGGGGATATGCCAAGAGACCCAGTACTTC
CDR3aa: CASSRTLAEGICQETQYF

v_gene: TRBV6-6
j_gene: TRBJ2-2
abundance: .
d_gene: .
CDR3nt: TGTGCCAGCAGTCTACAGGGTCGCACCGGGGAGCTGTTTTTT
CDR3aa: CASSLQGRTGELFF

v_gene: TRBV9
j_gene: TRBJ1-1
abundance: few
d_gene: .
CDR3nt: TGTGCCAGCAGCCTTGGCGGCGCGGTGAACACTGAAGCTTTCTTT
CDR3aa: CASSLGGAVNTEAFF

v_gene: TRBV5-1
j_gene: TRBJ2-4
abundance: .
d_gene: TRBD1
CDR3nt: TGCGCCAGCAGCATAGGGACAGGGAAAAACATTCAGTACTTC
CDR3aa: CASSIGTGKNIQYF

v_gene: TRBV18
j_gene: TRBJ1-5
abundance: .
d_gene: TRBD1
CDR3nt: TGTGCCAGCTCACCTCTTGAAGACAGGGGAGGTCAGCCCCAGCATTTT
CDR3aa: CASSPLEDRGGQPQHF